This is a list of T cell receptor beta chains from one sample in a study of early stage breast cancer tumors. The method was immunoSEQ multiplex PCR; TCRdb's version includes in-frame clones alone and lacks a portion of them. The data hold 45,000 to 60,000 clones, with 90% to 95% observed a single time. Material for sequencing was blood. All receptors derive from a person aged 65-85 years with breast cancer. Each CDR3 is given with its conserved first and last residue. A D gene is named only where the DNA matches it firmly. The listing skips clone size in some rows; elsewhere it reads once, few, many or a size class.

d_gene: .
v_gene: TRBV6-1
abundance: .
j_gene: TRBJ2-3
CDR3nt: TGTGCCAGCAACAGACAAAGGGGAGATACGCAGTATTTT
CDR3aa: CASNRQRGDTQYF

d_gene: .
v_gene: TRBV29-1
abundance: .
j_gene: TRBJ2-7
CDR3nt: TGCAGCGTTGACTCGGGACTGGGCTCCTACGAGCAGTACTTC
CDR3aa: CSVDSGLGSYEQYF

d_gene: .
v_gene: TRBV9
abundance: .
j_gene: TRBJ2-7
CDR3nt: TGTGCCAGCAGCCCATTTGGGGGGGCAGTCTCCTACGAGCAGTACTTC
CDR3aa: CASSPFGGAVSYEQYF

d_gene: .
v_gene: TRBV2
abundance: .
j_gene: TRBJ1-6
CDR3nt: TGTGCCAGCAGTGAAGCGCCCCTAGGGGTACTACATTCACCCCTCCACTTT
CDR3aa: CASSEAPLGVLHSPLHF

d_gene: TRBD1
v_gene: TRBV5-6
abundance: .
j_gene: TRBJ1-2
CDR3nt: TGTGCCAGCAGGCACCAGGGGGACGGCTACACCTTC
CDR3aa: CASRHQGDGYTF

d_gene: .
v_gene: TRBV18
abundance: .
j_gene: TRBJ1-1
CDR3nt: TGTGCCAGCTCACCACCCACTCGGAACACTGAAGCTTTCTTT
CDR3aa: CASSPPTRNTEAFF

d_gene: TRBD2
v_gene: TRBV10-3
abundance: few
j_gene: TRBJ2-1
CDR3nt: TGTGCCAGCTGGACTAGCGGGGTTAGAGATGAGCAGTTCTTC
CDR3aa: CASWTSGVRDEQFF

d_gene: TRBD1
v_gene: TRBV6-1
abundance: .
j_gene: TRBJ2-7
CDR3nt: TGTGCCAGCAGCACCGACAGGGGCTCCTACGAGCAGTACTTC
CDR3aa: CASSTDRGSYEQYF

d_gene: .
v_gene: TRBV6-5
abundance: .
j_gene: TRBJ2-5
CDR3nt: TGTGCCAGCAGTTACTCGATCGGTTCTAGGGAGACCCAGTACTTC
CDR3aa: CASSYSIGSRETQYF

d_gene: .
v_gene: TRBV10-3
abundance: once
j_gene: TRBJ1-4
CDR3nt: TGTGCCATCAGTGAAGAGGCACGGAGGGAAAAACTGTTTTTT
CDR3aa: CAISEEARREKLFF

d_gene: .
v_gene: TRBV25-1
abundance: .
j_gene: TRBJ1-1
CDR3nt: TGTGCCAGCTCCACAGGGAACACTGAAGCTTTCTTT
CDR3aa: CASSTGNTEAFF

d_gene: .
v_gene: TRBV6-1
abundance: .
j_gene: TRBJ2-5
CDR3nt: TGTGCCAGCAGTGAGGGGACTCAGCGGGAGACCCAGTACTTC
CDR3aa: CASSEGTQRETQYF

d_gene: .
v_gene: TRBV28
abundance: .
j_gene: TRBJ2-4
CDR3nt: TGTGCCAGCAGTTCACAGGACCCGGGGGAAAACATTCAGTACTTC
CDR3aa: CASSSQDPGENIQYF

d_gene: .
v_gene: TRBV6-1
abundance: .
j_gene: TRBJ2-7
CDR3nt: TGTGCCAGCACTCCAGGGGGGAAGTACGAGCAGTACTTC
CDR3aa: CASTPGGKYEQYF

d_gene: .
v_gene: TRBV6-1
abundance: .
j_gene: TRBJ1-2
CDR3nt: TGTGCCAGCATGCAGGGGCCCTCCAACTATGGCTACACCTTC
CDR3aa: CASMQGPSNYGYTF

d_gene: .
v_gene: TRBV10-3
abundance: .
j_gene: TRBJ1-1
CDR3nt: TGTGCCATCAGTGAGGGGGCAGGGATGAACACTGAAGCTTTCTTT
CDR3aa: CAISEGAGMNTEAFF

d_gene: .
v_gene: TRBV10-1
abundance: .
j_gene: TRBJ2-2
CDR3nt: TGCGCCAGCAGTGAGCAGGCCTTAAACACCGGGGAGCTGTTTTTT
CDR3aa: CASSEQALNTGELFF

d_gene: .
v_gene: TRBV11-2
abundance: .
j_gene: TRBJ1-1
CDR3nt: TGTGCCAGCAGCTTATCCGGGAGGCGGGGCACTGAAGCTTTCTTT
CDR3aa: CASSLSGRRGTEAFF

d_gene: TRBD1
v_gene: TRBV27
abundance: .
j_gene: TRBJ1-2
CDR3nt: TGTGCCAGCAGTTTATGGGGGCAGGGGGCCAGCGGCTACACCTTC
CDR3aa: CASSLWGQGASGYTF

d_gene: TRBD2
v_gene: TRBV10-3
abundance: .
j_gene: TRBJ2-3
CDR3nt: TGTGCCATAACGGCTAGCGGGGGGACAGGAGATACGCAGTATTTT
CDR3aa: CAITASGGTGDTQYF

d_gene: .
v_gene: TRBV4-2
abundance: .
j_gene: TRBJ1-6
CDR3nt: TGTGCCAGCAGCCAAGATAGGAGCTCCTATAATTCACCCCTCCACTTT
CDR3aa: CASSQDRSSYNSPLHF

d_gene: TRBD1
v_gene: TRBV6-5
abundance: .
j_gene: TRBJ1-1
CDR3nt: TGTGCCAGCAGTTCCCTTTCGACAGGGGCGAACACTGAAGCTTTCTTT
CDR3aa: CASSSLSTGANTEAFF

d_gene: TRBD1
v_gene: TRBV7-9
abundance: .
j_gene: TRBJ1-1
CDR3nt: TGTGCCAGCAGCCCACAGGGGGGAGGCACTGAAGCTTTCTTT
CDR3aa: CASSPQGGGTEAFF

d_gene: TRBD2
v_gene: TRBV4-2
abundance: .
j_gene: TRBJ2-5
CDR3nt: TGTGCCAGCAGCCAGCCCGGGGGCGGGAGGGCCCCAGAGACCCAGTACTTC
CDR3aa: CASSQPGGGRAPETQYF

d_gene: TRBD2
v_gene: TRBV11-3
abundance: .
j_gene: TRBJ2-2
CDR3nt: TGTGCCAGCAGCCGCGGACTAGCGTCGAACACCGGGGAGCTGTTTTTT
CDR3aa: CASSRGLASNTGELFF

d_gene: TRBD1
v_gene: TRBV2
abundance: .
j_gene: TRBJ1-5
CDR3nt: TGTGCCAGCAGTCTGATGACAGGGGTGAGCAATCAGCCCCAGCATTTT
CDR3aa: CASSLMTGVSNQPQHF

d_gene: .
v_gene: TRBV6-5
abundance: .
j_gene: TRBJ2-4
CDR3nt: TGTGCCAGCAGTTACTCGGGGCTAGCCAAAAACATTCAGTACTTC
CDR3aa: CASSYSGLAKNIQYF

d_gene: .
v_gene: TRBV19
abundance: .
j_gene: TRBJ1-4
CDR3nt: TGTGCCAGTAGTCGGACGGGGGAGGATGAAAAACTGTTTTTT
CDR3aa: CASSRTGEDEKLFF

d_gene: .
v_gene: TRBV10-3
abundance: .
j_gene: TRBJ1-1
CDR3nt: TGTGCCATCAGGCCAGGGGCCGGCACTGAAGCTTTCTTT
CDR3aa: CAIRPGAGTEAFF

d_gene: .
v_gene: TRBV6-1
abundance: .
j_gene: TRBJ2-7
CDR3nt: TGTGCCAGCAGTGAAGGGGACTTTGGCTACGAGCAGTACTTC
CDR3aa: CASSEGDFGYEQYF

d_gene: .
v_gene: TRBV29-1
abundance: .
j_gene: TRBJ1-1
CDR3nt: TGCAGCGTTGCAGCGCGGCGGGGAGACGCTGAAGCTTTCTTT
CDR3aa: CSVAARRGDAEAFF

d_gene: TRBD1
v_gene: TRBV6-6
abundance: once
j_gene: TRBJ1-2
CDR3nt: TGTGCCAGCAGCCCCGGGACAGGGTGGGTTGGGGGCTACACCTTC
CDR3aa: CASSPGTGWVGGYTF

d_gene: .
v_gene: TRBV28
abundance: .
j_gene: TRBJ1-2
CDR3nt: TGTGCCAGCCTGTCGGGTAACTATGGCTACACCTTC
CDR3aa: CASLSGNYGYTF

d_gene: .
v_gene: TRBV9
abundance: .
j_gene: TRBJ2-5
CDR3nt: TGTGCCAGCAGCTCCCTTCCCGGGGAGACCCAGTACTTC
CDR3aa: CASSSLPGETQYF

d_gene: TRBD1
v_gene: TRBV5-1
abundance: .
j_gene: TRBJ1-2
CDR3nt: TGCGCCAGCAGCTCGGGACAGGGGGCGGAGGGCTACACCTTC
CDR3aa: CASSSGQGAEGYTF

d_gene: .
v_gene: TRBV5-6
abundance: .
j_gene: TRBJ1-6
CDR3nt: TGTGCCAGCAGCATAGATTTCTACAATTCACCCCTCCACTTT
CDR3aa: CASSIDFYNSPLHF

d_gene: TRBD2
v_gene: TRBV11-2
abundance: .
j_gene: TRBJ2-5
CDR3nt: TGTGCCAGCAGCTTAGCGGGGGGGTCTCAGTACTTC
CDR3aa: CASSLAGGSQYF

d_gene: .
v_gene: TRBV7-2
abundance: .
j_gene: TRBJ2-5
CDR3nt: TGTGCCAGCAGCTTTCAGGGTGTAGAGACCCAGTACTTC
CDR3aa: CASSFQGVETQYF

d_gene: .
v_gene: TRBV5-1
abundance: .
j_gene: TRBJ2-1
CDR3nt: TGCGCCAGCAGCTCCGTCGGGTTAGCCAGCAATGAGCAGTTCTTC
CDR3aa: CASSSVGLASNEQFF

d_gene: TRBD2
v_gene: TRBV5-6
abundance: .
j_gene: TRBJ2-3
CDR3nt: TGTGCCAGCAGCCGAGGGGGACTAGTACGCACAGATACGCAGTATTTT
CDR3aa: CASSRGGLVRTDTQYF

d_gene: TRBD2
v_gene: TRBV6-5
abundance: .
j_gene: TRBJ2-7
CDR3nt: TGTGCCAGCAGAATGACTAGCGGGGTCTACGAGCAGTACTTC
CDR3aa: CASRMTSGVYEQYF

d_gene: .
v_gene: TRBV6-5
abundance: .
j_gene: TRBJ1-3
CDR3nt: TGTGCCAGCAGTACGAGGGGGAGCGGAAACACCATATATTTT
CDR3aa: CASSTRGSGNTIYF

d_gene: .
v_gene: TRBV30
abundance: .
j_gene: TRBJ1-5
CDR3nt: TGTGCCTGGAGTGTACAAACAGATCAGCCCCAGCATTTT
CDR3aa: CAWSVQTDQPQHF

d_gene: TRBD1
v_gene: TRBV19
abundance: .
j_gene: TRBJ1-1
CDR3nt: TGTGCCAGTAGTGACAGGGGAAGAGGGACTGAAGCTTTCTTT
CDR3aa: CASSDRGRGTEAFF

d_gene: .
v_gene: TRBV19
abundance: .
j_gene: TRBJ2-1
CDR3nt: TGTGCCAGTAGCATGCTAGGCAATGAGCAGTTCTTC
CDR3aa: CASSMLGNEQFF

d_gene: .
v_gene: TRBV4-1
abundance: .
j_gene: TRBJ1-2
CDR3nt: TGCGCCAGCAGCCAAGAACAAAGAGGCTACACCTTC
CDR3aa: CASSQEQRGYTF

d_gene: .
v_gene: TRBV6-4
abundance: .
j_gene: TRBJ1-5
CDR3nt: TGTGCCAGCAGTTTACCCTCCCGAAGGGGCCAGAGCAATCAGCCCCAGCATTTT
CDR3aa: CASSLPSRRGQSNQPQHF

d_gene: .
v_gene: TRBV7-7
abundance: .
j_gene: TRBJ2-5
CDR3nt: TGTGCTAGCAGCTTAAGAGGAGGGTGGACCCAGTACTTC
CDR3aa: CASSLRGGWTQYF

d_gene: .
v_gene: TRBV5-6
abundance: .
j_gene: TRBJ2-2
CDR3nt: TGTGCCAGCAGCTTTGACAGGCACACCGGGGAGCTGTTTTTT
CDR3aa: CASSFDRHTGELFF

d_gene: TRBD2
v_gene: TRBV2
abundance: .
j_gene: TRBJ2-7
CDR3nt: TGTGCCAGCAGTGATGGGGGGGACTCCTACGAGCAGTACTTC
CDR3aa: CASSDGGDSYEQYF

d_gene: TRBD1
v_gene: TRBV19
abundance: .
j_gene: TRBJ1-5
CDR3nt: TGTGCCAGTAGGGAACAGGGGGATCAGCCCCAGCATTTT
CDR3aa: CASREQGDQPQHF

d_gene: TRBD2
v_gene: TRBV30
abundance: .
j_gene: TRBJ2-1
CDR3nt: TGTGCCTGGAGTAGAGGGAGGGCCGGGGGAAATGAGCAGTTCTTC
CDR3aa: CAWSRGRAGGNEQFF

d_gene: .
v_gene: TRBV6-5
abundance: .
j_gene: TRBJ1-1
CDR3nt: TGTGCCAGCAGAACAGACGGTAACACTGAAGCTTTCTTT
CDR3aa: CASRTDGNTEAFF

d_gene: .
v_gene: TRBV5-6
abundance: .
j_gene: TRBJ2-5
CDR3nt: TGTGCCAGCAGCTCAAACTCGGGGAAGGAGACCCAGTACTTC
CDR3aa: CASSSNSGKETQYF

d_gene: TRBD2
v_gene: TRBV5-6
abundance: .
j_gene: TRBJ2-2
CDR3nt: TGTGCCAGCAGGGCGGGAGCTTTCACCGGGGAGCTGTTTTTT
CDR3aa: CASRAGAFTGELFF